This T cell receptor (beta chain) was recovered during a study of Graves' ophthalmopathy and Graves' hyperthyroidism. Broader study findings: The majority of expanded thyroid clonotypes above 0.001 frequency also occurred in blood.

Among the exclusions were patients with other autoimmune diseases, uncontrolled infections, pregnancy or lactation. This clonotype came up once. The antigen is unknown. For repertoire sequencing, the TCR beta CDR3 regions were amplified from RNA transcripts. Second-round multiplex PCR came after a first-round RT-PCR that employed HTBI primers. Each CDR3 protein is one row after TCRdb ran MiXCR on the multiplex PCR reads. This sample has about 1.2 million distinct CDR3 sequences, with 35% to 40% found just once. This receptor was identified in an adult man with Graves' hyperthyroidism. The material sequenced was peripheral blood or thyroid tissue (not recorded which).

Here the CDR3 DNA reads TGTGCCAGCAGATCGTCGGAAACCGGGGAGCTGTTTTTT. Translation: CASRSSETGELFF. The chain uses TRBV7-9 and TRBJ2-2; D is uncertain. V lost 6 bases and J lost 5, with 10 bases in between. The CDR3 extends over 13 amino acids. In germline, CDR1 is SEHNR, CDR2 FQNEAQ (reference sequence).